This passage covers 23 T cell receptor beta chains from one sample sequenced in a study of cytomegalovirus exposure and HLA in healthy donors. The PCR had 60 Vbeta and 13 Jbeta primers. Data came from immunoSEQ multiplex PCR; TCRdb stores just in-frame clones and leaves some out. Here the sample table reports about 140,000 clones. Sequencing was performed on PBMCs. The receptors shown here come from a man between 40 and 49 years old in good health and CMV-seronegative.

This chain uses TRBV7-3 with TRBJ1-2; TRBD1 might be the D (5 bases). The CDR3 contains 14 residues. Germline lookup yields CDR1 SGHTA and CDR2 FQGTGA. With 5 bases removed from V and 2 bases from J, the gap between germline ends came to 12 bases. DNA for the CDR3: TGTGCCAGCAGCCCTCAGGGAGGGAACTATGGCTACACCTTC. Its protein product is CASSPQGGNYGYTF.

The chain combines TRBV7-3 with TRBJ1-4, with a tentative D call TRBD1 (6 bases). The CDR3 totals 15 residues. Trimming removed 5 bases at V and 6 bases at J, with 16 bases between. The germline V gene encodes CDR1 SGHTA and CDR2 FQGTGA. CDR3 in DNA: TGTGCCAGCAGCCACCTAGGGGGTCTCGATGAAAAACTGTTTTTT. Residues: CASSHLGGLDEKLFF.

The V and J genes are TRBV4-3 and TRBJ2-5; 7 bases agree with TRBD1. J gave up 5 bases and V 4 bases, and 13 bases lay outside the gene matches. This CDR3 is 16 amino acids long. Germline lookup yields CDR1 LGHNA and CDR2 YSLEER. This CDR3 is CASSPQGQIQGETQYF. CDR3 sequence (DNA): TGCGCCAGCAGCCCCCAGGGACAGATCCAAGGGGAGACCCAGTACTTC.

V gene TRBV25-1 combines with J gene TRBJ2-7; D is perhaps TRBD2 (5 bases). CDR1 MGHDK and CDR2 SYGVNS come from the germline V gene. The CDR3 length is 14 residues. V was clipped by 4 bases and J by 5 bases, with 15 bases between them. The chain's CDR3 is CASSVRTGPHEQYF. The CDR3 nucleotides read TGTGCCAGCAGTGTGAGGACTGGACCGCACGAGCAGTACTTC.

The genes are TRBV10-3 and TRBJ2-1; 9 bases are shared with TRBD2. There are 18 residues in the CDR3. Germline V gives CDR1 ENHRY, CDR2 SYGVKD. The junction had 22 bases not matched to a gene; V was cut back by 8 bases and J by 8 bases. As DNA, the CDR3 is TGTGCCATCGGGTCCGGCGGGGGGGCCCTCAAGTCTCCCTATGAGCAGTTCTTC. As protein: CAIGSGGGALKSPYEQFF.

The gene calls are TRBV7-9 and TRBJ2-1, with D perhaps matching TRBD1 (5 bases). This CDR3 comprises 15 residues. Germline V CDR1 and CDR2: SEHNR, FQNEAQ (reference sequence). Deletions cut 4 bases from V and 2 bases from J, with 12 bases between. The CDR3 spells CASSSGRQTYNEQFF. The CDR3 coding sequence is TGTGCCAGCAGCTCCGGTCGACAGACCTACAATGAGCAGTTCTTC.

The CDR3, as DNA: TGCGCCAGCAGCTTGGGGGGGCCTAACACTGAAGCTTTCTTT. Protein product: CASSLGGPNTEAFF. V usage is TRBV5-1 and J usage is TRBJ1-1; perhaps TRBD1 as D (6 bases). Germline V lookup: CDR1 SGHRS, CDR2 YFSETQ. The CDR3 has 14 residues. Trimming pared 0 bases from V and 2 bases from J, leaving 8 bases between.

The rearrangement uses TRBV9 and TRBJ1-2; TRBD1 agrees at 7 bases. CDR1 SGDLS and CDR2 YYNGEE come from the germline V gene. The CDR3 consists of 16 residues. V trimming: 2 bases; J trimming: 4 bases; junction bases outside the gene matches: 11. CDR3 residues: CASSVGTVTNGYGYTF. CDR3 coding DNA: TGTGCCAGCAGCGTCGGGACAGTCACCAACGGCTATGGCTACACCTTC.

This chain uses TRBV7-3 with TRBJ2-7, with D perhaps matching TRBD2 (5 bases). Trimming cost V 5 bases and J 3 bases, with 11 bases left between them. Germline V gene lookup returns CDR1 SGHTA and CDR2 FQGTGA. The CDR3 is 13 amino acids. The CDR3 DNA sequence: TGTGCCAGCAGCCTGGGGAGAAGCTACGAGCAGTACTTC. It is translated as CASSLGRSYEQYF.

This rearrangement joins TRBV19 to TRBJ2-5; TRBD2 aligns across 7 bases. Germline V gene sequence: CDR1 LNHDA, CDR2 SQIVND (reference sequence). Trimming at V came to 6 bases and at J to 5 bases, leaving 15 bases not matched to a gene. The CDR3 is 16 amino acids. The CDR3: CASRGTKLAVGETQYF. CDR3 DNA sequence: TGTGCCAGTAGGGGGACTAAACTAGCTGTAGGGGAGACCCAGTACTTC.

This rearrangement joins TRBV29-1 to TRBJ2-1; TRBD2 aligns across 13 bases. Germline lookup yields CDR1 SQVTM and CDR2 ANQGSEA. This CDR3 has 14 amino acids. Trimming cost V 6 bases and J 9 bases; bases outside gene matches: 8. In DNA form, the CDR3 reads TGCAGCGTGTCCACTAGCGGGGGGGCCGGTGAGCAGTTCTTC. Translating gives CSVSTSGGAGEQFF.

The chain couples TRBV11-3 to TRBJ2-2; the D gene is possibly TRBD2 (6 bases). This CDR3 region has 14 residues. The V and J ends lost 8 bases and 1 base respectively, with 11 bases between them. Germline-derived CDR1 and CDR2 are SGHNT and YENEEA. The CDR3, as DNA: TGTGCCAGCTCGCGGGGCAAGAACACCGGGGAGCTGTTTTTT. As protein: CASSRGKNTGELFF.

V and J are TRBV7-7 and TRBJ2-5, with 8 bases fitting TRBD1. J lost 7 bases, V lost 4 bases, and 5 bases had no gene match. The CDR3 has 13 amino acids. Germline assignment: CDR1 SSHAT and CDR2 FNYEAQ (reference sequence). The CDR3 nucleotides are TGTGCCAGCAGCTGGGGACAGGAGGGGACCCAGTACTTC. Translation: CASSWGQEGTQYF.

DNA for the CDR3: TGTGCCAGCAGTTTGTCTCGCAGAAACACCGGGGAGCTGTTTTTT. Translated, it gives CASSLSRRNTGELFF. V is TRBV28 and J is TRBJ2-2, with D hard to call. V dropped 3 bases and J dropped 2 bases, with 10 bases sitting between them. The CDR3 is 15 amino acids. Germline V lookup: CDR1 MDHEN, CDR2 SYDVKM.

The rearrangement links TRBV5-6 to TRBJ1-2; 12 bases are shared with TRBD1. With 4 bases clipped from V and 8 bases from J, the junction kept 6 bases outside the gene matches. This CDR3 spans 14 amino acids. The germline V gene has CDR1 SGHDT and CDR2 YYEEEE. The CDR3 DNA sequence: TGTGCCAGCAGCGGGTGGGACAGGGGGCCGGGCTACACCTTC. Encoded protein: CASSGWDRGPGYTF.

The chain links TRBV7-2 to TRBJ2-7; D ambiguous. CDR3 length equals 14 residues. Per germline, CDR1 SGHTA and CDR2 FQGNSA. V lost 2 bases to trimming and J lost 1 base, with 9 bases between them. The DNA for the CDR3 is TGTGCCAGCAGCTTATCCCCAACTTCCTACGAGCAGTACTTC. The encoded protein is CASSLSPTSYEQYF.

The V and J genes are TRBV5-4 and TRBJ1-4; 9 bases fit TRBD1. The germline V gene has CDR1 SGHNT and CDR2 YYREEE (reference sequence). J gave up 6 bases and V 6 bases, and 6 bases lay outside the gene matches. The CDR3 totals 14 residues. For the CDR3, the DNA is TGTGCCAGCAAGAAGACAGGGGGAGATGAAAAACTGTTTTTT. It encodes CASKKTGGDEKLFF.

The CDR3: CASRPRTGWQETQYF. Here the CDR3 DNA reads TGTGCCAGCAGGCCGCGGACAGGGTGGCAAGAGACCCAGTACTTC. V usage is TRBV4-2 and J usage is TRBJ2-5, with 8 positions matching TRBD1. Losses at the gene ends were 6 bases for V and 2 bases for J; bases not matched to a gene: 8. The CDR3 covers 15 residues. The germline CDR1 and CDR2 sequences are LGHNA and YNFKEQ.

The rearrangement joins TRBV4-3 to TRBJ2-1, with D possibly TRBD1 on 6 matching bases. Germline values: CDR1 LGHNA, CDR2 YSLEER. With 0 bases removed from V and 4 bases from J, the gap between germline ends came to 10 bases. The CDR3 is made up of 15 amino acids. CDR3 amino acids: CASSQDGTQYNEQFF. CDR3 DNA: TGCGCCAGCAGCCAAGACGGGACACAGTACAATGAGCAGTTCTTC.

The CDR3 is CASSRTPTNEKLFF. CDR3 nucleotides: TGTGCCAGCAGCCGGACACCAACTAATGAAAAACTGTTTTTT. The chain couples TRBV7-2 to TRBJ1-4; possibly TRBD1 for D (5 bases). The germline gives CDR1 SGHTA, CDR2 FQGNSA. The CDR3 covers 14 residues. The V gene lost 5 bases and the J gene lost 0 bases, with 7 bases spanning the gap. Using reference TRBV7-2 and TRBJ1-4 for the parts outside the CDR3, the full variable domain is GAGVSQSPSNKVTEKGKDVELRCDPISGHTALYWYRQSLGQGLEFLIYFQGNSAPDKSGLPSDRFSAERTGGSVSTLTIQRTQQEDSAVYLCASSRTPTNEKLFFGSGTQLSVL.

The gene calls are TRBV10-2 and TRBJ1-2, with D possibly being TRBD1 (6 bases). The CDR3 runs 15 residues. V gave up 1 base and J gave up 4 bases, with 13 bases separating them. Germline lookup yields CDR1 WSHSY and CDR2 SAAADI. The CDR3 loop reads CASSEWAGAVYGYTF. CDR3 DNA: TGCGCCAGCAGTGAGTGGGCAGGGGCGGTCTATGGCTACACCTTC.

The chain uses TRBV25-1 and TRBJ2-3, with D maybe TRBD1 (6 bases). The V and J ends lost 4 bases and 2 bases respectively, with 16 bases between them. The germline CDR1 and CDR2 sequences are MGHDK and SYGVNS. The CDR3 extends over 16 amino acids. This CDR3 is CASSVPGTSYTDTQYF. The CDR3 DNA is TGTGCCAGCAGTGTCCCCGGGACATCCTACACAGATACGCAGTATTTT.

This chain links TRBV5-6 with TRBJ1-2; 12 bases map to TRBD1. The V and J ends lost 1 base and 1 base, in that order; junction bases with no gene match: 5. This CDR3 region has 17 residues. Germline values: CDR1 SGHDT, CDR2 YYEEEE. CDR3 in amino acids: CASSLRDRGRVNYGYTF. DNA of the CDR3: TGTGCCAGCAGCTTGAGGGACAGGGGGCGAGTTAACTATGGCTACACCTTC.